Listed here are 31 T cell receptor beta chains from one sample, sequenced in a study of blood T cell repertoires in COVID-19. The data were produced by immunoSEQ multiplex PCR, yet TCRdb's version contains in-frame clones alone and is incomplete. The sample holds 110,000 or so clones, roughly 80% seen once. The sequenced material came from peripheral blood. The receptors stem from a man in his sixties or seventies with acute or convalescent COVID-19.

The V gene is TRBV6-6, the J gene TRBJ2-2; D possibly corresponds to TRBD2 (5 bases). The CDR3 covers 15 residues. In germline, CDR1 is MNHNY, CDR2 SVGAGI (reference sequence). V was clipped by 4 bases and J by 7 bases, with 16 bases between them. CDR3 residues: CASSLEAALGGELFF. For the CDR3, the DNA is TGTGCCAGCAGTTTGGAAGCGGCCCTGGGCGGGGAGCTGTTTTTT.

This clone was counted a few times. The CDR3 region is CASREQGYTGELFF. In DNA, the CDR3 is TGTGCCAGCAGAGAACAGGGTTATACCGGGGAGCTGTTTTTT. The gene calls are TRBV6-4 and TRBJ2-2; a possible D gene is TRBD1 (6 bases). The CDR3 contains 14 residues. The V and J ends lost 6 bases and 5 bases respectively, with 13 bases between them. Germline V gene sequence: CDR1 MRHNA, CDR2 SNTAGT.

The V gene is TRBV5-4, the J gene TRBJ2-1; 7 bases fit TRBD2. CDR3 length: 13 residues. The germline CDR1 and CDR2 sequences are SGHNT and YYREEE (reference sequence). The trim removed 0 bases at V and 9 bases at J, leaving 3 bases unmatched. The CDR3, as DNA: TGTGCCAGCAGCTTGGGACGGGAGGTTGAGCAGTTCTTC. Translation: CASSLGREVEQFF.

CDR3 sequence (DNA): TGTGCCTGGAAACCGTCGCCCCGGGCAAGCGGTTATAATTCACCCCTCCACTTT. Its protein product is CAWKPSPRASGYNSPLHF. The V call is TRBV30, the J call TRBJ1-6; unclear D gene. The CDR3 covers 18 residues. Looked up from germline, CDR1 is GTSNPN and CDR2 is SVGIG (reference sequence). V shed 4 bases and J shed 4 bases, with 23 bases lying between them.

The chain has TRBV29-1 and TRBJ2-7; 11 bases are shared with TRBD1. This CDR3 is 13 amino acids long. Germline V gene data show CDR1 as SQVTM and CDR2 as ANQGSEA. Losses at the gene ends were 7 bases for V and 7 bases for J; bases not matched to a gene: 9. The DNA of the CDR3 is TGCAGCGCCGGAACCGGGACAGGGGGAGAGCAGTACTTC. Translating it yields CSAGTGTGGEQYF.

This chain joins TRBV11-2 and TRBJ1-1; the D is unclear. In germline, CDR1 is SGHAT, CDR2 FQNNGV. Trimming pared 1 base from V and 2 bases from J, leaving 20 bases between. CDR3 length: 18 amino acids. The CDR3 DNA follows: TGTGCCAGCAGCTTAGGGCGGCCCGGCCCGAGTGGTAACACTGAAGCTTTCTTT. This codes for CASSLGRPGPSGNTEAFF.

This clone was seen a single time. V is TRBV9 and J is TRBJ2-5; TRBD2 might be the D (7 bases). The CDR3 totals 15 residues. V was shortened by 3 bases and J by 5 bases, with 17 bases between the two germline ends. CDR1 is SGDLS and CDR2 is YYNGEE in the germline V gene. The CDR3 sequence is CASSDFGGLGETQYF. For the CDR3, the DNA is TGTGCCAGCAGCGATTTCGGGGGGCTTGGGGAGACCCAGTACTTC.

Comments on this clone: The same CDR3 also results from other DNA sequences found in this sample. The chain recombines TRBV5-1 with TRBJ2-2; D is perhaps TRBD1 (5 bases). This CDR3 is built from 15 residues. Germline lookup yields CDR1 SGHRS and CDR2 YFSETQ. V lost 2 bases, J lost 2 bases, and 10 bases lay in between. The CDR3 region has the DNA TGCGCCAGCAGCTTAGAAGGGGTCAACACCGGGGAGCTGTTTTTT. Protein sequence: CASSLEGVNTGELFF.

This clone was counted a few times. This rearrangement joins TRBV10-3 to TRBJ2-1, with 9 nucleotides matching TRBD2. The ends lost 4 bases at V and 2 bases at J; junction bases unmatched: 6. The germline V gene encodes CDR1 ENHRY and CDR2 SYGVKD. The length of the CDR3 is 16 residues. The CDR3 DNA reads as TGTGCCATCAGTGTCGTAGCGGGGGTAACCTACAATGAGCAGTTCTTC. It specifies CAISVVAGVTYNEQFF.

The chain links TRBV27 to TRBJ2-7; D might be TRBD2 (6 bases). V shed 5 bases and J shed 3 bases, with 11 bases lying between them. Germline lookup yields CDR1 MNHEY and CDR2 SMNVEV (reference sequence). This CDR3 comprises 13 residues. The CDR3 protein is CASSPGLYYEQYF. CDR3 DNA sequence: TGTGCCAGCAGTCCGGGACTCTACTACGAGCAGTACTTC.

The rearrangement uses TRBV11-3 and TRBJ2-1; 11 bases agree with TRBD2. J gave up 5 bases and V 3 bases, and 3 bases lay outside the gene matches. The CDR3 is 15 amino acids. The germline V gene has CDR1 SGHNT and CDR2 YENEEA. The CDR3 DNA follows: TGTGCCAGCAGCTTGGGACTAGCGGTAAACAATGAGCAGTTCTTC. It yields the protein CASSLGLAVNNEQFF.

The sample holds a few counts of this clone. The chain recombines TRBV7-2 with TRBJ2-7, with 9 bases aligning to TRBD1. The CDR3 runs to 18 residues. The germline gives CDR1 SGHTA, CDR2 FQGNSA. Trimming took 5 bases from V and 4 from J; bases not matched to a gene: 18. The DNA for the CDR3 is TGTGCCAGCAGCCAAAGGGCATCAGTGGGGACAGGGAATTACGAGCAGTACTTC. This translates into CASSQRASVGTGNYEQYF. The full variable domain, with the rest looked up from reference TRBV7-2 and TRBJ2-7, is GAGVSQSPSNKVTEKGKDVELRCDPISGHTALYWYRQSLGQGLEFLIYFQGNSAPDKSGLPSDRFSAERTGGSVSTLTIQRTQQEDSAVYLCASSQRASVGTGNYEQYFGPGTRLTVT.

The V and J genes are TRBV19 and TRBJ2-1, with 12 bases lining up with TRBD2. CDR3 size: 16 residues. Germline assignment: CDR1 LNHDA and CDR2 SQIVND (reference sequence). V dropped 2 bases and J dropped 8; count of bases not matched to a gene: 7. CDR3 region: CASSILAGGSGDEQFF. The CDR3 DNA sequence: TGTGCCAGTAGTATACTAGCGGGAGGGAGCGGCGATGAGCAGTTCTTC.

The chain combines TRBV7-2 with TRBJ1-3, with a weak D call TRBD1 (6 bases). V was shortened by 3 bases and J by 0 bases, with 6 bases between the two germline ends. The germline V gene encodes CDR1 SGHTA and CDR2 FQGNSA. The CDR3 is made up of 14 amino acids. The CDR3 sequence: CASSLDSSGNTIYF. Here the CDR3 DNA reads TGTGCCAGCAGCTTGGACAGCTCTGGAAACACCATATATTTT.

This chain uses TRBV27 with TRBJ1-2; D is unresolved. This CDR3 is 13 amino acids long. CDR1 is MNHEY, CDR2 SMNVEV, per germline (reference sequence). V was cut by 5 bases and J by 5 bases, with 12 bases left in between. CDR3 in DNA: TGTGCCAGCAGTCCCGGCGGCTTATATGGCTACACCTTC. This gives the protein CASSPGGLYGYTF.

This rearrangement joins TRBV4-1 to TRBJ2-5, with 8 bases aligning to TRBD2. V dropped 8 bases and J dropped 5; count of bases not matched to a gene: 7. Germline CDR1 is MGHRA and CDR2 is YSYEKL. This CDR3 comprises 13 residues. CDR3 nucleotide sequence: TGCGCCAGCGGGCGGGGGGCTAGGGAGACCCAGTACTTC. Residues: CASGRGARETQYF.

This clone was seen a single time. This sequence joins TRBV7-2 and TRBJ2-5, with 7 nucleotides matching TRBD2. V lost 2 bases, J lost 5 bases, and 2 bases stayed unmatched. Germline CDR1 and CDR2: SGHTA and FQGNSA. The CDR3 totals 13 residues. This chain's CDR3 is CASSLNGGETQYF. For the CDR3, the DNA is TGTGCCAGCAGCTTAAACGGGGGGGAGACCCAGTACTTC.

V is TRBV13 and J is TRBJ2-1, with 7 bases fitting TRBD2. The CDR3 has 16 residues. The V gene end was trimmed by 4 bases and the J gene end by 3 bases; junction bases not matched to a gene: 9. Germline assignment: CDR1 PRHDT and CDR2 FYEKMQ (reference sequence). The CDR3 sequence: CASSSLVASGYNEQFF. The CDR3 DNA follows: TGTGCCAGCAGCTCGCTTGTGGCTAGCGGCTACAATGAGCAGTTCTTC.

The V gene is TRBV9, the J gene TRBJ1-2; TRBD1 matches 9 bases. The germline V gene has CDR1 SGDLS and CDR2 YYNGEE. The CDR3 consists of 16 residues. V gave up 3 bases and J gave up 8 bases; unmatched junction bases: 14. The CDR3 loop reads CASSALDRGVREGYTF. The CDR3 DNA reads TGTGCCAGCAGCGCCCTCGACAGGGGGGTGAGGGAAGGCTACACCTTC.

This chain connects TRBV5-1 to TRBJ2-3, with 12 bases identical to TRBD1. Per the germline V gene, CDR1 is SGHRS and CDR2 is YFSETQ. There are 17 residues in the CDR3. The trim removed 6 bases at V and 5 bases at J, leaving 13 bases unmatched. The CDR3 loop reads CASTGTGGFSLLDTQYF. CDR3 sequence (DNA): TGCGCCAGCACCGGGACAGGGGGCTTTTCCTTATTAGATACGCAGTATTTT. Based on the CDR3 plus reference TRBV5-1 and TRBJ2-3, the full variable domain is KAGVTQTPRYLIKTRGQQVTLSCSPISGHRSVSWYQQTPGQGLQFLFEYFSETQRNKGNFPGRFSGRQFSNSRSEMNVSTLELGDSALYLCASTGTGGFSLLDTQYFGPGTRLTVL.

The chain carries TRBV5-6 and TRBJ1-2, with a weak D call TRBD1 (6 bases). Germline lookup yields CDR1 SGHDT and CDR2 YYEEEE. The CDR3 is 12 amino acids. The V gene lost 6 bases and the J gene lost 8 bases, with 14 bases spanning the gap. CDR3 nucleotides: TGTGCCAGCACCGTCAGGGGCCGCGGCTACACCTTC. Amino acid sequence: CASTVRGRGYTF.

This rearrangement joins TRBV7-2 to TRBJ1-1; perhaps TRBD1 as D (6 bases). The V end was cut by 5 bases, the J end by 0 bases, with 19 bases between. This CDR3 has 17 residues. Germline V gives CDR1 SGHTA, CDR2 FQGNSA. CDR3 sequence (DNA): TGTGCCAGCAGCCGGCCTCGGGACAAGATCATGAACACTGAAGCTTTCTTT. It translates to CASSRPRDKIMNTEAFF.

V is TRBV7-2 and J is TRBJ2-7; 8 bases fit TRBD1. The CDR3 totals 13 residues. J gave up 3 bases and V 6 bases, and 4 bases lay outside the gene matches. Germline V CDR1 and CDR2: SGHTA, FQGNSA. The CDR3 DNA sequence: TGTGCCAGCAGTTCAACAGGGGGCTACGAGCAGTACTTC. Translation: CASSSTGGYEQYF.

This clone was seen only a few times. The rearrangement uses TRBV20-1 and TRBJ2-5; 7 bases fit TRBD1. CDR3 size: 14 residues. CDR1 is DFQATT, CDR2 SNEGSKA, per germline (reference sequence). The ends lost 3 bases at V and 2 bases at J; junction bases unmatched: 6. The CDR3 loop is CSASRGQPQETQYF. The CDR3 DNA reads TGCAGTGCTAGTCGGGGACAGCCACAAGAGACCCAGTACTTC.

The V and J genes are TRBV11-1 and TRBJ2-1; TRBD1 might be the D (6 bases). The germline CDR1 and CDR2 sequences are SGHAT and FQDESV (reference sequence). V lost 3 bases to trimming and J lost 2 bases, with 11 bases between them. The CDR3 has 15 residues. CDR3 loop: CASSLYRDAYNEQFF. In DNA form, the CDR3 reads TGTGCCAGCAGCTTGTACAGGGATGCCTACAATGAGCAGTTCTTC. The complete variable domain, with remaining parts taken from reference TRBV11-1 and TRBJ2-1, reads EAEVAQSPRYKITEKSQAVAFWCDPISGHATLYWYRQILGQGPELLVQFQDESVVDDSQLPKDRFSAERLKGVDSTLKIQPAELGDSAMYLCASSLYRDAYNEQFFGPGTRLTVL.

The chain links TRBV7-3 to TRBJ2-2, with unresolved D. V gave up 3 bases and J gave up 1 base, with 6 bases separating them. There are 14 residues in the CDR3. The germline gives CDR1 SGHTA, CDR2 FQGTGA. The CDR3 spells CASSLLRNTGELFF. CDR3 nucleotides: TGTGCCAGCAGCTTGCTCAGGAACACCGGGGAGCTGTTTTTT.

The chain uses TRBV29-1 and TRBJ1-1, with TRBD1 matching 8 bases. The V segment lost 7 bases and the J segment 5 bases; nucleotides outside the gene matches: 9. The CDR3 spans 13 residues. Germline CDR1 SQVTM, CDR2 ANQGSEA. CDR3 DNA sequence: TGCAGCGGGGCCCAGGGGGCTCGGACTGAAGCTTTCTTT. This codes for CSGAQGARTEAFF. The entire variable domain, with the rest obtained from reference TRBV29-1 and TRBJ1-1, is as follows: SAVISQKPSRDICQRGTSLTIQCQVDSQVTMMFWYRQQPGQSLTLIATANQGSEATYESGFVIDKFPISRPNLTFSTLTVSNMSPEDSSIYLCSGAQGARTEAFFGQGTRLTVV.

CDR3 in DNA: TGTGCCAGCAGCCGCGAGCTGGGCAGAGTGAACACTGAAGCTTTCTTT. It yields the protein CASSRELGRVNTEAFF. This rearrangement joins TRBV5-8 to TRBJ1-1, with D hard to call. The CDR3 spans 16 residues. Germline V gene lookup returns CDR1 SGHTS and CDR2 YDEGEE. Trimming cost V 4 bases and J 0 bases, with 16 bases left between them.

The sample holds a few counts of this clone. The junction departs from the called germline gene at one end, perhaps through a read error. The rearrangement links TRBV5-6 to TRBJ2-7, with a weak D call TRBD2 (6 bases). The CDR3 is made up of 14 amino acids. In germline, CDR1 is SGHDT, CDR2 YYEEEE. CDR3 protein: CVSGRAGREFEQYF. In DNA form, the CDR3 reads TGTGTCAGCGGTCGGGCGGGGAGAGAATTCGAGCAGTACTTC. Full variable domain (missing parts from reference TRBV5-6 and TRBJ2-7): DAGVTQSPTHLIKTRGQQVTLRCSPKSGHDTVSWYQQALGQGPQFIFQYYEEEERQRGNFPDRFSGHQFPNYSSELNVNALLLGDSALYLCVSGRAGREFEQYFGPGTRLTVT.

This sequence joins TRBV7-2 and TRBJ2-5, with 8 bases identical to TRBD2. Germline CDR1 reads SGHTA; CDR2 reads FQGNSA. The J segment lost 2 bases and the V segment lost 5 bases, leaving 16 bases of the junction unmatched. The CDR3 spans 18 residues. In DNA, the CDR3 is TGTGCCAGCAGCCCCCAGGGTGGGGTAGCGGGGACGCAAGAGACCCAGTACTTC. Protein sequence: CASSPQGGVAGTQETQYF.

By share, this clone ranks as medium-sized. The sample holds other DNA sequences that translate to the same CDR3. The chain is built from TRBV9 and TRBJ1-3; a weak D match, TRBD1 (6 bases). The CDR3 is 14 amino acids. Germline assignment: CDR1 SGDLS and CDR2 YYNGEE. Trimming took 5 bases from V and 0 from J, leaving 9 bases between them. CDR3 loop: CASSEDSSGNTIYF. CDR3 nucleotides: TGTGCCAGCAGTGAGGACAGCTCTGGAAACACCATATATTTT.